This T cell receptor beta chain was retrieved from a study of graft-versus-host responses after intestinal transplantation (dated by TCRdb to the early 2020s). For the wider study: Recipients received multivisceral, liver-intestinal, or isolated intestinal transplants. Every recipient was given anti-thymocyte globulin induction, followed by roughly 3 years of maintenance tacrolimus and steroids. After intestinal transplantation, graft-versus-host and host-versus-graft alloreactive T cell clones in the graft, circulation and bone marrow were tracked using bulk TCR-beta CDR3 sequencing. Alloreactive clones were identified by sequencing pre-transplant mixed lymphocyte reaction products and comparing them with unstimulated pre-transplant donor and recipient T cells. The cohort enrolled about 23 intestinal transplant recipients, one of whom was a retransplant, and a few patients without pretransplant specimens were excluded. Donor T cell macrochimerism was defined as a peak of at least 4% donor T cells among recipient peripheral blood mononuclear cells. Samples from a few later patients were sequenced in-house on an Illumina MiSeq with MiXCR processing rather than by the commercial service. The full study reports these points: Early after transplant, peak levels of circulating GvH clones were associated with declines in HvG clones. GvH clones were detected in recipient bone marrow, and some appeared earlier in ileal mucosa or blood, consistent with an intestinal mucosal origin. Conclusions were limited by the relatively low number and heterogeneity of intestinal transplant patients. High GvH to HvG T cell clonal ratios were observed in the allografts of patients with donor T cell macrochimerism.

Intraepithelial and lamina propria lymphocytes were isolated from graft specimens using dithiothreitol, EDTA incubations and collagenase D digestion. Bulk TCR-beta sequencing was performed on serial intestinal graft biopsy specimens collected as late as 600 days after transplant. A remark on this clone: Its specific antigen is unknown. The record has no base qualities; no much larger clone is one base away.

Receptors were amplified or captured by the immunoSEQ multiplex PCR assay. For most patients, genomic DNA was subjected to high-throughput TCR-beta CDR3 sequencing by Adaptive Biotechnologies. The paper's processing steps were these. TCR sequencing data for approximately 17 patients were retrieved from Adaptive's ImmunoSEQ software; a few other patients were processed with MiXCR and VDJtools. Because the origin of CDR3 nucleotide sequences shared between donor and recipient could not be assigned, those sequences were removed. Alloreactive clones required at least 2-fold expansion over unstimulated cells and minimum CFSE-low frequency of 0.002% (template counts) or 0.001% (read counts). A clone was considered mappable if detected in the sequenced pre-transplant spleen, lymph node, or MLR CFSE-low populations of the donor or recipient. Cumulative frequency of alloreactive clones was calculated as a percentage of all sequences weighted by copy number. TCRdb carries this immuneACCESS record with in-frame sequences only. Its versions omit some clonotypes, under half of them owing to an unresolved V gene in the studies checked, with the rest unexplained. V and J calls and clone size come straight from that table; D and trimming were deduced from the DNA. The table for this sample lists nearly 4,500 clones; roughly 70% of them were counted only once. In total, the top ten clones hold more than 14% of the sample.

The CDR3 runs 13 residues from the cysteine to the phenylalanine. CDR3 DNA only is kept here, 39 bases in frame from base 1. CDR1 and CDR2 are drawn from the germline V gene (reference sequence): SGHKS, YYEKEE. V is cut by 4 bases and J by 7 bases, and the space between the germline ends is 11 bases. This receptor was taken from a human patient who received an intestinal transplant, so some T cells may come from the graft donor. The V gene is TRBV5-5 and the J gene is TRBJ2-2, with TRBD1 tentatively as D gene (5 bases match). Sequences were derived from ileum tissue, sampled 338 days after intestinal transplantation. In nucleotide form, the sequence is TGTGCCAGCAGCCCGCGGACATACGGGGAGCTGTTTTTT. This is translated as CASSPRTYGELFF. With the rest looked up from the reference TRBV5-5 and TRBJ2-2 genes rather than sequenced, the full variable domain is DAGVTQSPTHLIKTRGQQVTLRCSPISGHKSVSWYQQVLGQGPQFIFQYYEKEERGRGNFPDRFSARQFPNYSSELNVNALLLGDSALYLCASSPRTYGELFFGEGSRLTVL.